This T cell receptor (beta chain) is from a study of T cell clones after liver transplantation (dated by TCRdb to about 2019). The study in broad terms: The samples were obtained from ITN030ST, a randomized trial that attempted immunosuppression withdrawal within 2 years after liver transplantation. Of the eight recipients, three were HCV-positive, while the remaining recipients had been transplanted for non-autoimmune, non-viral indications. The studied cohort comprised 8 liver transplant recipients, 3 classified as tolerant and 5 as non-tolerant. Tolerance meant complete immunosuppression withdrawal for at least one year without liver enzymes rising beyond twice the upper limit of normal. The subjects received no induction therapy and were kept on standard immunosuppression until randomization at 12-24 months post-transplant. Blood samples were collected pre-transplant, then pre-randomization ahead of withdrawal, and finally post-randomization once withdrawal had either been completed or failed. Donor-reactive T cell clones were identified by TCRbeta sequencing after a pre-transplant mixed lymphocyte reaction and then tracked in post-transplant blood. Third party-reactive TCRbeta sequences from pre-transplant MLRs were also identified as an antigen-independent comparator for donor-reactive sequences.

V is pruned by 3 bases and J by 8 bases, leaving 11 bases of the junction without a gene match. The germline V gene (reference sequence) gives CDR1 as LNHDA and CDR2 as SQIVND. Counted from cysteine to phenylalanine, this CDR3 has 15 amino acids. The only DNA kept is the CDR3, 45 bases in frame from the first base. Overall study outcomes, separate from this receptor: When repertoire turnover was taken into account, detection of donor-reactive sequences was significantly reduced in 7 of 8 subjects for CD4 and in 8 of 8 subjects for CD8. In most of the 8 subjects, regardless of tolerance or HCV status, circulating donor-reactive CD4 TCRbeta sequences dropped significantly post-transplant. The conclusions were considered preliminary, being limited by small, heterogeneous patient numbers and non-standardized post-transplant time points. Low numbers of available donor cells limited the measurable donor-reactive repertoire in a couple of subjects. Without allograft tissue specimens, donor-reactive T cells may have migrated into the graft rather than being deleted. Donor-reactive sequences decreased more than third party-reactive sequences, which suggests partial antigen-specific deletion that was not related to withdrawal success.

Thawed unstimulated PBMCs were stained for CD3, CD4 and CD8 and FACS-sorted into CD3+CD4+ and CD3+CD8+ populations. All 8 studied subjects were randomized to withdrawal of immunosuppression. The Qiagen DNeasy Blood and Tissue Kit was used for genomic DNA isolation. Comments on this clone: Its antigen is still unknown. No base-level quality is on record; no much larger clone is a single base apart.

High-throughput TCRbeta CDR3 sequencing of frozen genomic DNA was performed by immunoSEQ, including PCR amplification, mapping, bias correction and internal controls. Under the source paper's analysis protocol: Productive rearrangements were retained, and unique TCRbeta sequences were defined by the CDR3 nucleotide sequence together with the V and J gene. For classification of a sequence as donor-reactive, at least 5-fold expansion in CFSE-low cells relative to unstimulated pre-transplant cells and a frequency of at least 0.01% were required. Per-subject minimum frequency thresholds, based on the lowest-template unstimulated sample, ensured at least 90% detection power. Jensen-Shannon divergence between the top 1000 TCRbeta sequences after and before transplant was used to measure repertoire turnover. Changes in detection of donor-reactive sequences were assessed with two-sided Fisher's exact tests. TCRdb took over this immuneACCESS table, retaining in-frame rearrangements with V and J assigned. Such tables are incomplete; in checked studies, under half of the missing clones stem from an unresolved V gene, and the remainder is unexplained. V and J calls and clone size are those listed in that table; D and trimming were worked out from the DNA. The sample table contains 55,000 to 75,000 clones; only one count was recorded for 70% to 80% of them. Clones ranked in the top ten supply about 2.7% of the sample.

This receptor was taken from a human patient who received a liver transplant. The graft donor may be the source of some T cells after a transplant. The rearrangement joined TRBV19 to TRBJ1-2, and TRBD1 aligns with 8 junction nucleotides. This specimen was CD4+ T cells from blood, taken at the approximately 15-month timepoint. The sequenced DNA: TGTGCCAGTAGTATTACGGACAGGGCATCCAGAGGCTACACCTTC. Its amino acids are CASSITDRASRGYTF.